This T cell receptor beta chain was identified in a study of human T cells and chemical hapten exposure. TCRdb reprocessed the RACE reads with MiXCR, giving one entry per CDR3 protein. The data contain about 120,000 distinct CDR3 sequences, around 13% of them singletons. Time point noted: patch test 1, 2 weeks after DPC sensitization. Treatment noted: therapeutic diphenylcyclopropenone sensitization with weekly scalp DPC. Study results and caveats: Positive correlation was observed between PT1 expanded TCR counts and patch test score.

A note on this clonotype: Its cognate antigen is unknown.

The ends were cut back, 1 base at V and 7 bases at J, with 11 bases in the middle. The germline CDR1 and CDR2 sequences are LGHNA and YSLEER. CDR3 length: 14 residues. This TCR was sampled from a man aged 18 to 29 with alopecia areata. Some clones in this sample may be carry-over from other donors' samples. The sample here was whole blood, taken in connection with sensitization to the hapten diphenylcyclopropenone (DPC). The rearrangement joins TRBV4-3 to TRBJ1-5; D is unresolved. CDR3 coding DNA: TGCGCCAGCAGCCAAGGGATTAGGACCCAGCCCCAGCATTTT. Its protein product is CASSQGIRTQPQHF.